This entry concerns a single TCR beta chain. Its cognate antigen is unknown. CDR1 is SGHRS and CDR2 is YFSETQ in the germline V gene. Trimming cost V 5 bases and J 6 bases, with 18 bases left between them. The CDR3 has 15 residues. Whether given at about 4 or about 12 weeks, second doses were pooled. The repertoire was sequenced with immunoSEQ multiplex PCR; TCRdb's copy has only in-frame clones and lacks some. The repertoire holds 65,000 to 100,000 clones, with 85% to 95% as singletons. The data stem from a study of T cell responses to AZD1222 COVID-19 vaccine. Broader study findings: After two AZD1222 doses, spike-specific TCR breadth and depth rose versus day 0. Most donors were white British and more were female, and clonal diversity was possibly underestimated.

Sample: peripheral blood, taken 28 days after the second AZD1222 dose. The receptor comes from an adult who received the AZD1222 COVID-19 vaccine. V and J are TRBV5-1 and TRBJ1-3, with D possibly matching TRBD1 (6 bases). For the CDR3, the DNA is TGCGCCAGCAGGACATCGTGGGACACTGAAAACACCATATATTTT. It is translated as CASRTSWDTENTIYF.